These 29 T cell receptor beta chains share one sample of origin, sequenced in a study of blood T cell repertoires in COVID-19. This table comes from immunoSEQ multiplex PCR, and its TCRdb copy is limited to in-frame clones, with some not included. The sample records 85,000 to 100,000 clones, approximately 90% being singletons. The sequencing sample was made of peripheral blood. All receptors derive from a man in his fifties or sixties with active or convalescent COVID-19.

The chain is built from TRBV18 and TRBJ2-5, with 9 positions matching TRBD1. This CDR3 spans 14 amino acids. The V gene end was trimmed by 0 bases and the J gene end by 4 bases; junction bases not matched to a gene: 0. CDR1 is KGHSH, CDR2 LQKENI, per germline. The CDR3 DNA follows: TGTGCCAGCTCACCACCGGGACAGGGAGAGACCCAGTACTTC. It codes for CASSPPGQGETQYF.

This sequence joins TRBV9 and TRBJ2-3, with D possibly matching TRBD2 (6 bases). The CDR3 is 15 amino acids. Germline assignment: CDR1 SGDLS and CDR2 YYNGEE. Trimming pared 2 bases from V and 2 bases from J, leaving 12 bases between. CDR3 nucleotide sequence: TGTGCCAGCAGCGTTTCGGGCGGGGACACAGATACGCAGTATTTT. The encoded protein is CASSVSGGDTDTQYF. Based on the CDR3 plus reference TRBV9 and TRBJ2-3, the full variable domain is DSGVTQTPKHLITATGQRVTLRCSPRSGDLSVYWYQQSLDQGLQFLIQYYNGEERAKGNILERFSAQQFPDLHSELNLSSLELGDSALYFCASSVSGGDTDTQYFGPGTRLTVL.

V and J are TRBV15 and TRBJ1-4, with D hard to call. The germline V gene encodes CDR1 LNHNV and CDR2 YYDKDF (reference sequence). CDR3 length: 15 residues. Trimming cost V 3 bases and J 3 bases, with 11 bases left between them. The CDR3 here is CATSRGPGANEKLFF. The CDR3 DNA reads as TGTGCCACCAGCAGGGGCCCCGGGGCTAATGAAAAACTGTTTTTT.

This clone was counted a single time. The V gene is TRBV5-1, the J gene TRBJ1-4; 8 positions agree with TRBD1. Germline loops: CDR1 SGHRS, CDR2 YFSETQ. The V and J ends lost 5 bases and 6 bases, in that order; junction bases with no gene match: 6. The CDR3 is 14 amino acids. The chain's CDR3 is CASSQQGGYEKLFF. The CDR3 DNA sequence: TGCGCCAGCAGTCAACAGGGGGGGTATGAAAAACTGTTTTTT.

The rearrangement links TRBV9 to TRBJ2-3, with 8 bases aligning to TRBD1. This CDR3 has 18 residues. CDR1 and CDR2 (germline): SGDLS, YYNGEE. After removal of 0 bases from V and 1 base from J, the junction contained 10 bases not matched to a gene. The CDR3 sequence: CASSVAPYRGEGTDTQYF. The CDR3 DNA is TGTGCCAGCAGCGTAGCCCCGTACAGGGGGGAGGGCACAGATACGCAGTATTTT.

The chain links TRBV4-1 to TRBJ2-7, with 10 bases identical to TRBD1. This CDR3 is built from 14 residues. The J segment lost 6 bases and the V segment lost 4 bases, leaving 6 bases of the junction unmatched. Germline CDR1 and CDR2: MGHRA and YSYEKL. CDR3 DNA sequence: TGCGCCAGCAGCCGCCCGGGACAGGGGACCGAGCAGTACTTC. This translates into CASSRPGQGTEQYF.

This clone was seen just once. The V call is TRBV9, the J call TRBJ2-7, with D tentatively TRBD2 (6 bases). This CDR3 has 14 residues. Trimming removed 1 base from V and 4 bases from J, with 12 bases in between. Germline V gives CDR1 SGDLS, CDR2 YYNGEE. The CDR3 is CASSVSGRVYEQYF. Written as DNA, the CDR3 is TGTGCCAGCAGCGTATCCGGGAGAGTGTACGAGCAGTACTTC.

The rearrangement joins TRBV5-1 to TRBJ1-5; 8 positions match TRBD1. CDR3 length: 15 amino acids. CDR1 is SGHRS, CDR2 YFSETQ, per germline. The trim removed 0 bases at V and 5 bases at J, leaving 4 bases unmatched. For the CDR3, the DNA is TGCGCCAGCAGCTTGGAAGGACAGGGCTATCAGCCCCAGCATTTT. It codes for CASSLEGQGYQPQHF.

The genes are TRBV28 and TRBJ2-7; 10 bases align to TRBD2. CDR1 MDHEN and CDR2 SYDVKM come from the germline V gene. The junction had 8 bases not matched to a gene; V was cut back by 6 bases and J by 3 bases. CDR3 length: 15 amino acids. The CDR3: CASSSRTSGRYEQYF. In DNA form, the CDR3 reads TGTGCCAGCAGCTCCAGGACTAGCGGACGCTACGAGCAGTACTTC. The full variable domain, its missing parts supplied by reference TRBV28 and TRBJ2-7, is DVKVTQSSRYLVKRTGEKVFLECVQDMDHENMFWYRQDPGLGLRLIYFSYDVKMKEKGDIPEGYSVSREKKERFSLILESASTNQTSMYLCASSSRTSGRYEQYFGPGTRLTVT.

The table lists this clone with a few counts. The chain has TRBV7-9 and TRBJ2-1, with 13 bases identical to TRBD2. The ends lost 5 bases at V and 9 bases at J; junction bases unmatched: 7. The CDR3 consists of 15 residues. Germline V lookup: CDR1 SEHNR, CDR2 FQNEAQ (reference sequence). CDR3 DNA sequence: TGTGCCAGCAGCCCCCGGACTAGCGGGAGCGGTGAGCAGTTCTTC. Its protein product is CASSPRTSGSGEQFF.

This chain uses TRBV6-1 with TRBJ2-7, with TRBD2 matching over 10 bases. The V and J ends lost 2 bases and 3 bases, in that order; junction bases with no gene match: 1. Germline V gene sequence: CDR1 MNHNS, CDR2 SASEGT. The CDR3 extends over 14 amino acids. The CDR3 loop reads CASSETSGIYEQYF. In DNA, the CDR3 is TGTGCCAGCAGTGAAACTAGCGGGATCTACGAGCAGTACTTC.

This clone was counted a few times. The chain joins TRBV20-1 to TRBJ2-3; the D is unclear. V was shortened by 6 bases and J by 4 bases, with 8 bases between the two germline ends. CDR3 length equals 11 residues. Looked up from germline, CDR1 is DFQATT and CDR2 is SNEGSKA (reference sequence). This CDR3 reads CSATMADTQYF. In nucleotides, the CDR3 is TGCAGTGCGACAATGGCAGATACGCAGTATTTT.

V usage is TRBV19 and J usage is TRBJ1-4; 9 nucleotides match TRBD1. This CDR3 comprises 14 residues. V lost 5 bases to trimming and J lost 6 bases; unmatched junction nucleotides: 4. The germline gives CDR1 LNHDA, CDR2 SQIVND (reference sequence). The CDR3 here is CASSDRQGDEKLFF. CDR3 sequence (DNA): TGTGCCAGTAGTGATCGACAGGGGGATGAAAAACTGTTTTTT.

This chain connects TRBV7-9 to TRBJ1-5; no clear D gene. Germline V gene sequence: CDR1 SEHNR, CDR2 FQNEAQ (reference sequence). Trimming pared 5 bases from V and 5 bases from J, leaving 13 bases between. This CDR3 is built from 14 residues. CDR3 sequence: CASSLDRGDQPQHF. CDR3 in DNA: TGTGCCAGCAGCCTCGACCGCGGAGATCAGCCCCAGCATTTT.

The chain recombines TRBV3-1 (or the pseudogene TRBV3-2) with TRBJ2-7, with TRBD2 identical over 11 bases. V lost 1 base and J lost 0; bases outside the gene matches: 2. CDR3 length equals 16 residues. Germline CDR1 and CDR2: LGHDT and YNNKEL (reference sequence). The DNA of the CDR3 is TGTGCCAGCAGCCAAGGTACTAGCGGGGGCTCCTACGAGCAGTACTTC. Encoded protein: CASSQGTSGGSYEQYF.

This chain connects TRBV27 to TRBJ2-7; D might be TRBD2 (5 bases). V shed 10 bases and J shed 2 bases, with 12 bases lying between them. CDR1 is MNHEY, CDR2 SMNVEV, per germline (reference sequence). CDR3 length: 12 amino acids. The CDR3 protein is CATRAGTYEQYF. Written as DNA, the CDR3 is TGTGCCACGAGGGCAGGTACCTACGAGCAGTACTTC.

The chain recombines TRBV4-2 with TRBJ2-1; D unresolved. In germline, CDR1 is LGHNA, CDR2 YNFKEQ. This CDR3 has 15 residues. V gave up 0 bases and J gave up 9 bases, with 15 bases separating them. The CDR3 nucleotides are TGTGCCAGCAGCCAAGAGGCTAGGTCCTTCGGTGAGCAGTTCTTC. Its protein product is CASSQEARSFGEQFF.

The chain links TRBV14 to TRBJ2-2; tentatively, D is TRBD2 (5 bases). CDR3 length: 16 residues. Germline CDR1 SGHDN, CDR2 FVKESK. Trimming left V 5 bases short and J 1 base short, with 14 bases between. The chain's CDR3 is CASSERRPLNTGELFF. CDR3 nucleotide sequence: TGTGCCAGCAGCGAAAGGAGGCCTTTGAACACCGGGGAGCTGTTTTTT.

The chain couples TRBV19 to TRBJ1-1, with D perhaps TRBD1 (6 bases). The CDR3 runs to 13 residues. CDR1 and CDR2 (germline): LNHDA, SQIVND (reference sequence). With 4 bases removed from V and 1 base from J, the gap between germline ends came to 7 bases. CDR3 sequence reads: CASSTTGNTEAFF. The CDR3, as DNA: TGTGCCAGTAGTACGACAGGGAACACTGAAGCTTTCTTT.

This chain joins TRBV9 and TRBJ2-1; D possibly corresponds to TRBD2 (6 bases). The V end lost 1 base, the J end lost 1 base, and 12 bases lay between the germline ends. This CDR3 is 16 amino acids long. The V gene's germline CDR1 is SGDLS and CDR2 YYNGEE. DNA of the CDR3: TGTGCCAGCAGCGTAAGAACGGGAGCGTCCTACAATGAGCAGTTCTTC. Translating gives CASSVRTGASYNEQFF. The full variable domain, with the rest looked up from reference TRBV9 and TRBJ2-1, is DSGVTQTPKHLITATGQRVTLRCSPRSGDLSVYWYQQSLDQGLQFLIQYYNGEERAKGNILERFSAQQFPDLHSELNLSSLELGDSALYFCASSVRTGASYNEQFFGPGTRLTVL.

The chain combines TRBV2 with TRBJ1-2, with 11 bases identical to TRBD1. With V trimmed by 5 bases and J by 3 bases, 2 bases remained unmatched. Looked up from germline, CDR1 is SNHLY and CDR2 is FYNNEI. The CDR3 is made up of 14 amino acids. CDR3 nucleotide sequence: TGTGCCAGCAGTCGGGACAGGGGGTACTATGGCTACACCTTC. Amino acid sequence: CASSRDRGYYGYTF.

V is TRBV29-1 and J is TRBJ2-6; 12 nucleotides line up with TRBD1. The CDR3 loop spans 17 amino acids. J gave up 3 bases and V 3 bases, and 6 bases lay outside the gene matches. CDR1 SQVTM and CDR2 ANQGSEA come from the germline V gene. The CDR3 sequence: CSVDLGQGAGGANVLTF. The CDR3 coding sequence is TGCAGCGTTGATTTGGGACAGGGGGCTGGTGGGGCCAACGTCCTGACTTTC.

The chain has TRBV7-2 and TRBJ2-7; 9 nucleotides match TRBD2. The V segment lost 1 base and the J segment 4 bases; nucleotides outside the gene matches: 5. Germline V CDR1 and CDR2: SGHTA, FQGNSA. The CDR3 consists of 15 residues. In DNA form, the CDR3 reads TGTGCCAGCAGCTTAGGAGCGGGGGGCCATTACGAGCAGTACTTC. Protein product: CASSLGAGGHYEQYF.

The chain has TRBV30 and TRBJ1-6, with 9 bases fitting TRBD1. V was clipped by 1 base and J by 7 bases; unmatched bases: 5. CDR1 and CDR2 (germline): GTSNPN, SVGIG (reference sequence). CDR3 length: 15 amino acids. In nucleotides, the CDR3 is TGTGCCTGGAGTGAAGGGACAGGGAGGAATTCACCCCTCCACTTT. Translated: CAWSEGTGRNSPLHF.

V and J are TRBV20-1 and TRBJ2-3, with D possibly TRBD2 on 6 matching bases. This CDR3 comprises 11 residues. CDR1 and CDR2 from the germline V gene are DFQATT and SNEGSKA (reference sequence). Deletions cut 1 base from V and 11 bases from J, with 10 bases between. The CDR3 loop is CSARGTGGQYF. DNA for the CDR3: TGCAGTGCTAGAGGAACCGGGGGGCAGTATTTT.

J is TRBJ2-3 and V is TRBV9; 8 bases line up with TRBD2. Germline V gene lookup returns CDR1 SGDLS and CDR2 YYNGEE. The CDR3 runs to 16 residues. J gave up 4 bases and V 1 base, and 8 bases lay outside the gene matches. CDR3 DNA sequence: TGTGCCAGCAGCGTATCCCGGCGGGGGGCCCCAGATACGCAGTATTTT. As protein: CASSVSRRGAPDTQYF.

Only one count was recorded for this clone. The gene calls are TRBV7-6 and TRBJ2-5, with 12 bases matching TRBD2. Trimming cost V 5 bases and J 3 bases; bases outside gene matches: 7. The CDR3 consists of 16 residues. Germline CDR1 reads SGHVS; CDR2 reads FNYEAQ. The CDR3 spells CASSLLRLAGEETQYF. CDR3 DNA: TGTGCCAGCAGCCTATTAAGACTAGCGGGGGAAGAGACCCAGTACTTC. The full variable domain, in which reference TRBV7-6 and TRBJ2-5 provide the parts outside the CDR3, is GAGVSQSPRYKVTKRGQDVALRCDPISGHVSLYWYRQALGQGPEFLTYFNYEAQQDKSGLPNDRFSAERPEGSISTLTIQRTEQRDSAMYRCASSLLRLAGEETQYFGPGTRLLVL.

The chain uses TRBV7-2 and TRBJ2-1; TRBD2 matches at 9 bases. V gave up 1 base and J gave up 3 bases; unmatched junction bases: 1. The germline gives CDR1 SGHTA, CDR2 FQGNSA. CDR3 length equals 15 residues. As DNA, the CDR3 is TGTGCCAGCAGCTTAGAGCGGGGGGACTACAATGAGCAGTTCTTC. This gives the protein CASSLERGDYNEQFF.

The chain combines TRBV6-5 with TRBJ2-4; possibly TRBD1 for D (6 bases). The germline V and J ends were trimmed by 10 bases and 6 bases, with 16 bases remaining between them. The CDR3 is 13 residues long. Germline V gives CDR1 MNHEY, CDR2 SVGAGI. CDR3 protein: CATSEGVINIQYF. Here the CDR3 DNA reads TGTGCCACCTCCGAGGGGGTTATAAACATTCAGTACTTC.